The entry that follows covers one TCR beta chain sequence. V lost 1 base and J lost 6; bases outside the gene matches: 10. Germline assignment: CDR1 LGHDT and CDR2 YNNKEL (reference sequence). The CDR3 length is 17 residues. The sample originates from a study of blood T cell repertoires in COVID-19. Patients of the Seattle cohort, enrolled during active infection, were followed longitudinally. Original handling: Nucleated cell number was recorded as an estimate derived from reference gene primer amplification. Clones were read by immunoSEQ multiplex PCR, and TCRdb kept only the in-frame ones, dropping some. The V and J calls and the clone size are those of that table, but D and trimming were determined from the DNA. The sample lists approximately 120,000 clones; roughly 92% were seen once.

Specimen: peripheral blood. J is TRBJ2-1 and V is TRBV3-1 (or the pseudogene TRBV3-2); 9 bases agree with TRBD2. This sequence originates from a man aged 45-60 years with COVID-19, enrolled during active disease. The CDR3 region is CASSQAGLAPLGNEQFF. Written as DNA, the CDR3 is TGTGCCAGCAGCCAAGCCGGACTAGCGCCCTTGGGCAATGAGCAGTTCTTC.